This T cell receptor (beta chain) was profiled in a study of blood T cell repertoires in COVID-19 (dated by TCRdb to 2020 to 2022). Concerning the study at large: Collaborator samples came from the United States, Italy and Spain and covered acute and convalescent phases of COVID-19. The prospective study material was composed of cDNA or gDNA derived from T cells, B-cell-depleted T cells, or PBMCs. The dataset comprised deeply sampled blood TCRbeta repertoires from subjects exposed to, actively infected with, or recovered from COVID-19. The repertoires were released in a freely available public database meant as a resource for research on the immune response to SARS-CoV-2. Samples were obtained from the ongoing ImmuneRACE study (first 160 participants) and from some 1,200 subjects provided by 6 global collaborators. The sample metadata nearly always contained a de-identified subject ID, COVID-19 status, age in years and sex. Where available, HLA class I and class II types were taken from metadata supplied by the sample provider and were not determined by assay-based typing.

As concerns this clone: The specificity of this receptor is unknown. No base-level quality is on record; no much larger clone is a single base apart.

The CDR3 covers 15 residues, taking in both the cysteine and the phenylalanine. The DNA shown is the 45-base CDR3, in frame from base 1. Taken from the germline V gene, the CDR1 and CDR2 loops are MGHDK and SYGVNS. From V the trimming removes 6 bases and from J it removes 6 bases, while the gene matches leave 4 bases of the junction unaccounted for. Overall results and qualifications from the work: The amount of clinical and demographic metadata varied by source and participant and was provided uncurated.

TCRbeta CDR3 regions were amplified from genomic DNA by means of the immunoSEQ Assay, a bias-controlled multiplex PCR. The published analysis was carried out like this. Nucleated cell counts per sample were estimated from amplification of reference gene primers within the assay. Sequence reads were collapsed and filtered to measure the absolute abundance of every unique TCRbeta CDR3 rearrangement. For each sample, productive Simpson clonality was calculated by taking the square root of Simpson's diversity index across productive rearrangements. The source is immuneACCESS, and TCRdb retained only in-frame sequences with V and J called. Part of the clones is not carried over; for the studies checked, unresolved V genes explain less than half of this, and the remainder is unexplained. D and trimming were read from the DNA, whereas the V and J calls and clone size are those reported in that table. Here the sample has over 200,000 clones; around 86% occur a single time. Under 7.5% of the sample comes from the top ten.

Another Seattle source contributed samples from volunteer blood donors who had recovered from COVID-19. Each collaborating institution followed its own protocols to collect whole blood in K2EDTA tubes. Collaborator samples were shipped for TCRbeta analysis as frozen whole blood, isolated PBMCs, or DNA extracted from either sample type. The sample taken for sequencing was peripheral blood. The origin of this receptor is a man in his 60s who had recovered from COVID-19. The V and J genes are TRBV25-1 and TRBJ2-1; 14 bases in between match TRBD2. The CDR3 reads CASSGLAGGPNEQFF. Read as DNA, the sequence is TGTGCCAGCAGCGGACTAGCGGGAGGCCCCAATGAGCAGTTCTTC. With the portions outside the CDR3 filled from the reference TRBV25-1 and TRBJ2-1 genes, the complete variable region becomes EADIYQTPRYLVIGTGKKITLECSQTMGHDKMYWYQQDPGMELHLIHYSYGVNSTEKGDLSSESTVSRIRTEHFPLTLESARPSHTSQYLCASSGLAGGPNEQFFGPGTRLTVL.